These T cell receptor beta chains were read from a single sample in a study of blood T cell repertoires in COVID-19. Clones were read by immunoSEQ multiplex PCR, and TCRdb kept only the in-frame ones, dropping some. The repertoire holds over 65,000 clones, with 81% as singletons. The source material was peripheral blood. The source of these receptors is a human donor in a cohort sampled during active COVID-19. Both conserved end residues are part of each CDR3.

v_call,cdr3_length,j_call,cdr3_aa
TRBV30,13,TRBJ2-3,CAWTSGLTDTQYF
TRBV12-3/TRBV12-4,13,TRBJ2-7,CASSFRHLGEQYF
TRBV28,15,TRBJ2-7,CASSLSLGRTYEQYF
TRBV28,14,TRBJ2-1,CASFSGHLYNEQFF
TRBV28,11,TRBJ1-2,CASSLNYGYTF
TRBV6-1,15,TRBJ2-7,CASSEGEGTTYEQYF
TRBV27,15,TRBJ2-7,CASSYTSGRIYEQYF
TRBV6-5,13,TRBJ2-7,CASFGRALYEQYF
TRBV6-1,15,TRBJ2-7,CASSEVTGNVNEQYF
TRBV18,14,TRBJ1-4,CASSPSGANEKLFF
TRBV5-1,14,TRBJ1-1,CASSLQGGVTEAFF
TRBV6-2/TRBV6-3,20,TRBJ2-1,CASSYSLPRSGGSSYNEQFF
TRBV28,14,TRBJ2-3,CASSLAREADTQYF
TRBV6-6,16,TRBJ2-1,CASSTQRTPYNNEQFF
TRBV6-2/TRBV6-3,15,TRBJ2-7,CASSSLDWPSNEQYF
TRBV7-3,15,TRBJ2-1,CASSLGSGGYNEQFF